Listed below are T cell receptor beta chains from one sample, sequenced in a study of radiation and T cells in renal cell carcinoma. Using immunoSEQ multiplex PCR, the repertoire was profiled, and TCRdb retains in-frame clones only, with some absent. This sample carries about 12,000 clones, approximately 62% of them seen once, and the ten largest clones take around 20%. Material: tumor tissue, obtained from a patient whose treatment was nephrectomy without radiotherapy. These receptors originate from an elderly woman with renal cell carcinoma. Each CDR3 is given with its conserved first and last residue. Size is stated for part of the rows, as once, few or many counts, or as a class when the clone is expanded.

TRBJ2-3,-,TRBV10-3,CAISESGGSADTQYF
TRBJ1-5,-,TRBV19,CASTEATGERTQPQHF
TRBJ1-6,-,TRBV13,CASSLGKLQHNSPLHF
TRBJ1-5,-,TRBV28,CASSSNNQPQHF
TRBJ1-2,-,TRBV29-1,CSVEVVSPGYTF
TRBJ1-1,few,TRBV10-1,CASSGGSAGESTEAFF
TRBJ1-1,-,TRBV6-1,CASRGHREEAFF
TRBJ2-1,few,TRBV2,CASRTQTSYNEQFF
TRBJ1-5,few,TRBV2,CASSEVQGGQPQHF
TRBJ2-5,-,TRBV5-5,CASTSGGQETQYF
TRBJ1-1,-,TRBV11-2,CASSLAPRAEAFF
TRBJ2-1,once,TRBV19,CASSIEGRMAHRTEPNNEQFF
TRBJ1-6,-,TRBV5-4,CASSLGSGVDSPLHF
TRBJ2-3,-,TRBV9,CASSVSNWGPTDTQYF
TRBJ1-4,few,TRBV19,CASRTGNNEKLFF
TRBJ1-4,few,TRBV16,CASSRRGATNEKLFF
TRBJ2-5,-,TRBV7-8,CASSFLAGGVETQYF
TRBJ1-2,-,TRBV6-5,CASSPQGAGGYTF
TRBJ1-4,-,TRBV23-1,CASSQRTGLTTNEKLFF
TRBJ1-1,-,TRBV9,CASSVQGTEAFF
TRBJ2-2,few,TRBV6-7,CASSSSGTHFTGELFF
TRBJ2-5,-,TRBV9,CASSVAPASGQETQYF
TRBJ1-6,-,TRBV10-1,CASSEGAADYSPLHF
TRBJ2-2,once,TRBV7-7,CASSPSGTGGNTGELFF
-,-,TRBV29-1,CSVDVGHEQYF
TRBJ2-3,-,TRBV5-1,CASSLAGVGTDTQYF
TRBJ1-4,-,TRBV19,CATPPGWKNEKLFF
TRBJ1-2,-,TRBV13,CASSPPTSGGYTF
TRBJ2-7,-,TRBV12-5,CASGSLRTVDYEQYF
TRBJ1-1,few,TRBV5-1,CASSSWTGNTEAFF
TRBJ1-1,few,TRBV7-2,CASSLQGLGNTEAFF
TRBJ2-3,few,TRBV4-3,CASSHQRRPDTQYF
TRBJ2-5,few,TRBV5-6,CASSLASGGETQYF
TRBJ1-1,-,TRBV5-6,CASSLGMGGAFF
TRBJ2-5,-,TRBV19,CASTPAAGGGLETQYF
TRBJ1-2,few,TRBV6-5,CASSLEQGLHGYTF